The TCR beta chain under discussion was sequenced for a study of blood T cell repertoires in COVID-19. Overall study: There were acute and convalescent COVID-19 samples, and they came from the United States, Italy and Spain. PBMCs, B-cell-depleted T cells, or T cells were the source of the cDNA or gDNA that made up the material.

As processed by the authors: Amplifying reference gene primers gave estimates of nucleated cell counts. Clones were read by immunoSEQ multiplex PCR, and TCRdb kept only the in-frame ones, dropping some. D and trimming were read from the DNA, whereas the V and J calls and clone size are those reported in that table. The sample records some 100,000 clones, around nine tenths being singletons. There are 16 residues in the CDR3. Germline CDR1 MNHNY, CDR2 SVGAGI (reference sequence). Trimming removed 5 bases at V and 0 bases at J, with 16 bases between. Recruited during active infection, patients (from Seattle) were subsequently followed longitudinally.

The chain uses TRBV6-6 and TRBJ1-2; no firm D call. The sequence was collected from a man aged 45-65 years with COVID-19, enrolled during active disease. The source material was peripheral blood. The CDR3 sequence: CASSRGPTSSNYGYTF. CDR3 DNA: TGTGCCAGCAGTCGAGGGCCCACCTCGTCTAACTATGGCTACACCTTC.